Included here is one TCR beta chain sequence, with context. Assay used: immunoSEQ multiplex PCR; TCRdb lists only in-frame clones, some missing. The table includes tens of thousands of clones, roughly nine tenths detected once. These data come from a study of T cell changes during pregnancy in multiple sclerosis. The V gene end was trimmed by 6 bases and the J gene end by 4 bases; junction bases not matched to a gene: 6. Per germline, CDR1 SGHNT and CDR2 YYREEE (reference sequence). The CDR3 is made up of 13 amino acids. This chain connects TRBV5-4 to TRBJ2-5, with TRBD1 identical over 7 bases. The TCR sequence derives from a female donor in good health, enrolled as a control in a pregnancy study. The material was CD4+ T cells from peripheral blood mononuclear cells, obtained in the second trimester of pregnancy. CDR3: CASKRGLGETQYF. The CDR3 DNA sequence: TGTGCCAGCAAGAGGGGGCTAGGAGAGACCCAGTACTTC.